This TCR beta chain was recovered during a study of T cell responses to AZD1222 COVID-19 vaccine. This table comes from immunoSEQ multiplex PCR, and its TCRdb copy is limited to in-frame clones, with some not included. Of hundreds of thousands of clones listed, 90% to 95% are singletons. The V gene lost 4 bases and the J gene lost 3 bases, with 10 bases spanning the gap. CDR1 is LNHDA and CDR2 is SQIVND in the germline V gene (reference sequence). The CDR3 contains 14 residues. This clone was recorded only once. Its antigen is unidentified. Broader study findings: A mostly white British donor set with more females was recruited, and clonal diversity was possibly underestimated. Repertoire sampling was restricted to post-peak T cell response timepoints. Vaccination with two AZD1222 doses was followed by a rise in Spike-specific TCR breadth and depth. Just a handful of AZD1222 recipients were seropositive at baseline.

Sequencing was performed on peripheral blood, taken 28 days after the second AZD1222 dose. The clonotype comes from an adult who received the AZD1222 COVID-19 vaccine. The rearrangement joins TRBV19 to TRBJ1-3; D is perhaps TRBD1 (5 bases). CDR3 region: CASSTQGFGNTIYF. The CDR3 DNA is TGTGCCAGTAGTACTCAGGGATTTGGAAACACCATATATTTT. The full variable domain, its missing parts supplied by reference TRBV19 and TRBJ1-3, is DGGITQSPKYLFRKEGQNVTLSCEQNLNHDAMYWYRQDPGQGLRLIYYSQIVNDFQKGDIAEGYSVSREKKESFPLTVTSAQKNPTAFYLCASSTQGFGNTIYFGEGSWLTVV.